The clone carrying this T cell receptor beta chain showed up many times. As yet, its antigen is unknown. From germline, CDR1 is SGDLS and CDR2 YYNGEE. V lost 4 bases and J 8 bases, leaving 15 bases between the germline ends. The CDR3 covers 13 residues. Exclusion of patients followed from uncontrolled infection, other autoimmune disease, pregnancy or lactation. The authors took PBMCs from roughly 9.5 ml fresh peripheral blood. TCR beta CDR3 region amplification was performed from RNA transcripts. The TCR CDR3 first-round RT-PCR relied on the HTBI primer set. TCRdb used MiXCR to reprocess the multiplex PCR reads, holding one entry per CDR3 protein. The profile covers approximately 610,000 distinct CDR3 sequences, with approximately 14% appearing a single time and about 3.9% taken by the ten largest. This record comes from a study of T cells in Graves' hyperthyroidism and ophthalmopathy. For the study at large: Peripheral blood samples were taken at initial diagnosis, prior to any treatment.

Study-level points and caveats: Ophthalmopathy got predicted by the model a median 6.5 months before its onset.

The rearrangement joins TRBV9 to TRBJ1-2, with D uncertain. This receptor was obtained from a woman in her forties with Graves' ophthalmopathy. The sample was blood. CDR3 amino acids: CASSQGSSGGYTF. The CDR3 coding sequence is TGTGCCAGCAGCCAAGGTTCTTCGGGAGGCTACACCTTC.